This is a list of T cell receptor beta chains from one sample in a study of T cells after yellow fever vaccination. In TCRdb, the 5' RACE reads were re-called with MiXCR into one record per CDR3 protein. Of hundreds of thousands of distinct CDR3 sequences in the sample, roughly 5.6% are singletons; the top ten hold roughly 3.4%. The sequenced sample was CD4+ T cells sorted from PBMCs, obtained on the day of the yellow fever booster vaccination. The receptors here all came from a man younger than 35 who received the YFV17D yellow fever vaccine. Each CDR3 is given with its conserved first and last residue. A D gene is named only where the DNA matches it firmly. The size entry is marked missing in some rows and otherwise reads once, few, many or a size class.

j_call: TRBJ1-2; v_call: TRBV18; d_call: NA; clone_size: many; cdr3_aa: CASSPPGSDGYTF
j_call: TRBJ2-2; v_call: TRBV24-1; d_call: NA; clone_size: many; cdr3_aa: CATQGWGDGELFF
j_call: TRBJ2-6; v_call: TRBV30; d_call: NA; clone_size: many; cdr3_aa: CAWGLTGGANVLTF
j_call: TRBJ2-7; v_call: TRBV2; d_call: NA; clone_size: many; cdr3_aa: CASSLSPSYEQYF
j_call: TRBJ2-1; v_call: TRBV14; d_call: TRBD1; clone_size: few; cdr3_aa: CASSRTGQGHEQFF
j_call: TRBJ2-6; v_call: TRBV7-2; d_call: TRBD1; clone_size: few; cdr3_aa: CASSLRGTGGLSGANVLTF
j_call: TRBJ1-2; v_call: TRBV12-3/TRBV12-4; d_call: NA; clone_size: few; cdr3_aa: CASSFEVGYGYTF
j_call: TRBJ2-2; v_call: TRBV12-3/TRBV12-4; d_call: TRBD1; clone_size: many; cdr3_aa: CASRSAGGKTGELFF
j_call: TRBJ1-1; v_call: TRBV5-1; d_call: NA; clone_size: many; cdr3_aa: CASGPDRTNTEAFF
j_call: TRBJ1-1; v_call: TRBV6-2/TRBV6-3; d_call: NA; clone_size: few; cdr3_aa: CASSYRTEAFF
j_call: TRBJ1-5; v_call: TRBV7-8; d_call: NA; clone_size: few; cdr3_aa: CASSSRPRTVSNQPQHF
j_call: TRBJ2-5; v_call: TRBV9; d_call: NA; clone_size: NA; cdr3_aa: CASSLRTESQETQYF
j_call: TRBJ1-5; v_call: TRBV6-6; d_call: NA; clone_size: few; cdr3_aa: CASSYSPDGQPQHF
j_call: TRBJ2-2; v_call: TRBV10-3; d_call: NA; clone_size: many; cdr3_aa: CAISDFWEVNTGELFF
j_call: TRBJ1-1; v_call: TRBV20-1; d_call: TRBD1; clone_size: few; cdr3_aa: CSARDRDRGVHTEAFF
j_call: TRBJ2-1; v_call: TRBV4-3; d_call: NA; clone_size: NA; cdr3_aa: CASSQGHLSYNEQFF
j_call: TRBJ2-4; v_call: TRBV20-1; d_call: NA; clone_size: NA; cdr3_aa: CSAEPSGAKNIQYF
j_call: TRBJ2-1; v_call: TRBV12-3/TRBV12-4; d_call: TRBD2; clone_size: few; cdr3_aa: CASSFTSGGAGEQFF
j_call: TRBJ1-4; v_call: TRBV12-3/TRBV12-4; d_call: NA; clone_size: few; cdr3_aa: CASSFREGNEKLFF
j_call: TRBJ1-6; v_call: TRBV2; d_call: TRBD1; clone_size: NA; cdr3_aa: CASSGGQSYNSPLHF
j_call: TRBJ1-5; v_call: TRBV24-1; d_call: TRBD1; clone_size: few; cdr3_aa: CATSNRGRGNQPQHF
j_call: TRBJ2-7; v_call: TRBV29-1; d_call: TRBD1; clone_size: NA; cdr3_aa: CSASRDRGLREQYF
j_call: TRBJ1-2; v_call: TRBV6-5; d_call: TRBD1; clone_size: NA; cdr3_aa: CASSFHLDRVPTYGYTF
j_call: TRBJ2-7; v_call: TRBV24-1; d_call: TRBD1; clone_size: NA; cdr3_aa: CATSDPRDRESVQYF
j_call: TRBJ2-1; v_call: TRBV10-3; d_call: NA; clone_size: many; cdr3_aa: CAIREGGENEQFF
j_call: TRBJ1-1; v_call: TRBV9; d_call: NA; clone_size: NA; cdr3_aa: CASSPRLSNTEAFF
j_call: TRBJ2-3; v_call: TRBV7-2; d_call: TRBD2; clone_size: many; cdr3_aa: CASSSGLASDTQYF
j_call: TRBJ2-7; v_call: TRBV13; d_call: TRBD2; clone_size: NA; cdr3_aa: CASSPPPRGSGGSSCEQYF
j_call: TRBJ2-3; v_call: TRBV4-3; d_call: TRBD2; clone_size: many; cdr3_aa: CASSQALLAGETDTQYF
j_call: TRBJ2-1; v_call: TRBV6-5; d_call: NA; clone_size: many; cdr3_aa: CASGAAGLSYNEQFF
j_call: TRBJ2-7; v_call: TRBV20-1; d_call: NA; clone_size: many; cdr3_aa: CSAKQGGYEQYF
j_call: TRBJ2-7; v_call: TRBV6-2/TRBV6-3; d_call: NA; clone_size: NA; cdr3_aa: CASNTNRALTDEQYF
j_call: TRBJ2-2; v_call: TRBV27; d_call: TRBD2; clone_size: few; cdr3_aa: CAARGLAATGELFF
j_call: TRBJ1-1; v_call: TRBV3-1; d_call: NA; clone_size: NA; cdr3_aa: CASGQYLNTEAFF
j_call: TRBJ1-4; v_call: TRBV7-9; d_call: TRBD1; clone_size: few; cdr3_aa: CASSPPVQGNEWKKLFF
j_call: TRBJ1-3; v_call: TRBV14; d_call: NA; clone_size: NA; cdr3_aa: CASSRLGQGNTIYF
j_call: TRBJ2-3; v_call: TRBV11-1; d_call: NA; clone_size: NA; cdr3_aa: CASSFTDPDTQYF
j_call: TRBJ2-3; v_call: TRBV27; d_call: NA; clone_size: few; cdr3_aa: CASSPTLSTDTQYF
j_call: TRBJ2-6; v_call: TRBV7-8; d_call: NA; clone_size: few; cdr3_aa: CASSLVGGTGANVLTF
j_call: TRBJ2-1; v_call: TRBV9; d_call: TRBD2; clone_size: many; cdr3_aa: CASSAFPIAGGNEQFF
j_call: TRBJ2-5; v_call: TRBV29-1; d_call: NA; clone_size: many; cdr3_aa: CSVEGVEWKPDQETQYF
j_call: TRBJ2-1; v_call: TRBV4-1; d_call: NA; clone_size: NA; cdr3_aa: CASSPVMGGKLFF
j_call: TRBJ2-5; v_call: TRBV28; d_call: TRBD1; clone_size: many; cdr3_aa: CASSGGQGAQETQYF
j_call: TRBJ1-5; v_call: TRBV30; d_call: NA; clone_size: few; cdr3_aa: CAWTGGSNQPQHF
j_call: TRBJ1-5; v_call: TRBV19; d_call: NA; clone_size: once; cdr3_aa: CASSSLGPSRQPQHF
j_call: TRBJ2-1; v_call: TRBV24-1; d_call: TRBD1; clone_size: NA; cdr3_aa: CATSDPGTGGYNEQFF
j_call: TRBJ1-1; v_call: TRBV7-2; d_call: NA; clone_size: many; cdr3_aa: CASSLEAKNTEAFF
j_call: TRBJ1-4; v_call: TRBV20-1; d_call: TRBD1; clone_size: NA; cdr3_aa: CSATPHRGTNEKLFF
j_call: TRBJ2-2; v_call: TRBV12-3/TRBV12-4; d_call: NA; clone_size: many; cdr3_aa: CASSLSRAGELFF
j_call: TRBJ1-2; v_call: TRBV12-3/TRBV12-4; d_call: NA; clone_size: NA; cdr3_aa: CASSFGPFRFGYGYTF
j_call: TRBJ2-1; v_call: TRBV6-5; d_call: NA; clone_size: NA; cdr3_aa: CASSYRLRSYNEQFF
j_call: TRBJ2-3; v_call: TRBV6-1; d_call: NA; clone_size: NA; cdr3_aa: CASGIRGHWTDTQYF
j_call: TRBJ2-3; v_call: TRBV4-3; d_call: TRBD2; clone_size: NA; cdr3_aa: CASSQLPGLAGTTDTQYF
j_call: TRBJ2-7; v_call: TRBV11-2; d_call: TRBD1; clone_size: NA; cdr3_aa: CASSQGQSLHRQYF
j_call: TRBJ2-7; v_call: TRBV7-2; d_call: NA; clone_size: few; cdr3_aa: CASSLPDPSSYEQYF